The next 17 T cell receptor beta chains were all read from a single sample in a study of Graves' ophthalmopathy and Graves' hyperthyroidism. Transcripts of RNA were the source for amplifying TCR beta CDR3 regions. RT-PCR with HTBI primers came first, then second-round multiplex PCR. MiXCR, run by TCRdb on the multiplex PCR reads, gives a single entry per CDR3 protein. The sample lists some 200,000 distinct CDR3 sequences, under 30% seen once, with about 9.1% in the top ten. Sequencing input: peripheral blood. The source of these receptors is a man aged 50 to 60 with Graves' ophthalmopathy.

The CDR3 coding sequence is TGTGCCAGCAGACGTGAGAGTTCACCCCTCCACTTT. This codes for CASRRESSPLHF. The chain links TRBV28 to TRBJ1-6, with D unresolved. V was trimmed by 6 bases and J by 9 bases, leaving 9 bases between them. Per the germline V gene, CDR1 is MDHEN and CDR2 is SYDVKM. The CDR3 sequence is 12 residues long.

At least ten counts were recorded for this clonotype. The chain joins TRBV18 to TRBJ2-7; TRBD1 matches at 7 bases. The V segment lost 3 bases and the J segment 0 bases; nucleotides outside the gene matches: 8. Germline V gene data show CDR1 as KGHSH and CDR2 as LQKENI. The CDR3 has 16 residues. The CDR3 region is CASSPEPTGHSYEQYF. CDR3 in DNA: TGTGCCAGCTCACCGGAACCGACAGGGCACTCCTACGAGCAGTACTTC.

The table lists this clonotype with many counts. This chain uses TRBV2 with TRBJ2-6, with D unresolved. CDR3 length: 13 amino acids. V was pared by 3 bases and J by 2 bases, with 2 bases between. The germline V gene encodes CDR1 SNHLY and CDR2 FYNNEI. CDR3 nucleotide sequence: TGTGCCAGCAGTGATGCTGGGGCCAACGTCCTGACTTTC. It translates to CASSDAGANVLTF. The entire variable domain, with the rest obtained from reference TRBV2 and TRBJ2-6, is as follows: EPEVTQTPSHQVTQMGQEVILRCVPISNHLYFYWYRQILGQKVEFLVSFYNNEISEKSEIFDDQFSVERPDGSNFTLKIRSTKLEDSAMYFCASSDAGANVLTFGAGSRLTVL.

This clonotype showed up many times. DNA for the CDR3: TGTGCCAGCAGACTGACAGGGGGCGCAGGCTACGAGCAGTACTTC. Residues: CASRLTGGAGYEQYF. The chain carries TRBV12-3 or TRBV12-4 and TRBJ2-7; TRBD1 agrees at 10 bases. The CDR3 is made up of 15 amino acids. V was pared by 6 bases and J by 3 bases, with 8 bases of the junction left unmatched.

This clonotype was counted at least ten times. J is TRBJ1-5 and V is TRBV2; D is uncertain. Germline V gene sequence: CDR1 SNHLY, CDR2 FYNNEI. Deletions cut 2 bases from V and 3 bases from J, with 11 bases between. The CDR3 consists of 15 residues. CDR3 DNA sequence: TGTGCCAGCAGTGAATTTTCCGGACCCAATCAGCCCCAGCATTTT. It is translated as CASSEFSGPNQPQHF. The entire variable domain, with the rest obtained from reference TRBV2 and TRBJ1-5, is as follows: EPEVTQTPSHQVTQMGQEVILRCVPISNHLYFYWYRQILGQKVEFLVSFYNNEISEKSEIFDDQFSVERPDGSNFTLKIRSTKLEDSAMYFCASSEFSGPNQPQHFGDGTRLSIL.

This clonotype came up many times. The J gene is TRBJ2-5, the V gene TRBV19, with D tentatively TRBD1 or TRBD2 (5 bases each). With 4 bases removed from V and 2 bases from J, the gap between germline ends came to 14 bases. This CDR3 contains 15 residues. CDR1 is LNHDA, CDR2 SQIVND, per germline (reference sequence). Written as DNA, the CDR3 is TGTGCCAGTAGTACCGGGGCTTTCACTCAAGAGACCCAGTACTTC. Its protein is CASSTGAFTQETQYF.

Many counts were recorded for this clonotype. The CDR3 here is CASSSAHVVGAGEQYF. CDR3 DNA: TGTGCCAGCAGTTCCGCCCACGTAGTGGGAGCCGGCGAGCAGTACTTC. The V and J genes are TRBV27 and TRBJ2-7, with D maybe TRBD2 (5 bases). CDR3 size: 16 residues. CDR1 and CDR2 from the germline V gene are MNHEY and SMNVEV (reference sequence). Trimming removed 4 bases from V and 6 bases from J, with 22 bases in between.

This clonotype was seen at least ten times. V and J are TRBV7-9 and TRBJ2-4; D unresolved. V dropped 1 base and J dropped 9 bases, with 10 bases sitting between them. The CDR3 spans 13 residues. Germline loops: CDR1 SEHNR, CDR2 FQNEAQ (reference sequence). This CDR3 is CASSLDWVGIQYF. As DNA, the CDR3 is TGTGCCAGCAGCTTAGATTGGGTGGGCATTCAGTACTTC.

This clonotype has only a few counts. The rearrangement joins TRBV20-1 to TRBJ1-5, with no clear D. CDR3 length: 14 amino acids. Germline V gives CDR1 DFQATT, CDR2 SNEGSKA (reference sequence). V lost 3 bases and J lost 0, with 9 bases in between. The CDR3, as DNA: TGCAGTGCTAGTTCGCTGTATAGCAATCAGCCCCAGCATTTT. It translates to CSASSLYSNQPQHF.

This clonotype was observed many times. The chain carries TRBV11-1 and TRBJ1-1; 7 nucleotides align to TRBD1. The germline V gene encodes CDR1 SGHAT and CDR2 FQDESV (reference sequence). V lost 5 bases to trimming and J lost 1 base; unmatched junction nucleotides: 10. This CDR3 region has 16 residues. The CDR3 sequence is CASSPGPDRANTEAFF. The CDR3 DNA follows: TGTGCCAGCAGCCCCGGCCCAGACAGGGCGAACACTGAAGCTTTCTTT.

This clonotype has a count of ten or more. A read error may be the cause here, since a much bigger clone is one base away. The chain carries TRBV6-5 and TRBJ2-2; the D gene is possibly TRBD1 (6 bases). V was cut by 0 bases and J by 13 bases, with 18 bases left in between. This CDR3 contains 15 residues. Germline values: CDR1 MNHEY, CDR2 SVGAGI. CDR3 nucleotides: TGTGCCAGCAGTTACTCGATGACAAGCCCCAGGGGGCTGTTTTTT. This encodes CASSYSMTSPRGLFF.

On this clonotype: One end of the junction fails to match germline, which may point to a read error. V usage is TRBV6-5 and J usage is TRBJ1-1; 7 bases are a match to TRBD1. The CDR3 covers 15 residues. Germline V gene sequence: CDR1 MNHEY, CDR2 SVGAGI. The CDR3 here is CTSSTRVDRKVGAFF. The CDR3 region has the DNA TGTACCAGCAGTACCCGAGTGGACAGGAAAGTTGGAGCTTTCTTT.

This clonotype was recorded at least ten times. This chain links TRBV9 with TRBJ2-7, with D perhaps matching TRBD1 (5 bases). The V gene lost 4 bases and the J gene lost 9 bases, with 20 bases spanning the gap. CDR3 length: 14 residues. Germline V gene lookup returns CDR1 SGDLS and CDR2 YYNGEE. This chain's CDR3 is CASSPQPQGDGQYF. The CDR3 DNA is TGTGCCAGCAGCCCTCAGCCGCAGGGTGACGGGCAGTACTTC.

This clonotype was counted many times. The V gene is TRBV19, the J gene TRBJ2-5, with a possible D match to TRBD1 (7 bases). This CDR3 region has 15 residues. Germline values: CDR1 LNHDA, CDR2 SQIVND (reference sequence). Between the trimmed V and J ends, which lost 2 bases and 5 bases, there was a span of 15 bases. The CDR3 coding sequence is TGTGCCAGTAGTATAATGGAGGGGGCAGGGGAGACCCAGTACTTC. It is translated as CASSIMEGAGETQYF.

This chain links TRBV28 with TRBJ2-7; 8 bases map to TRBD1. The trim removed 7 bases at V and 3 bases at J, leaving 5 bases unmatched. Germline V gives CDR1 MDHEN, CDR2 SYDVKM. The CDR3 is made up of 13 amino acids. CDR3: CASKRQGNYEQYF. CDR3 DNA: TGTGCCAGCAAAAGACAGGGGAACTACGAGCAGTACTTC. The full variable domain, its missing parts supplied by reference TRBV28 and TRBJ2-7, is DVKVTQSSRYLVKRTGEKVFLECVQDMDHENMFWYRQDPGLGLRLIYFSYDVKMKEKGDIPEGYSVSREKKERFSLILESASTNQTSMYLCASKRQGNYEQYFGPGTRLTVT.

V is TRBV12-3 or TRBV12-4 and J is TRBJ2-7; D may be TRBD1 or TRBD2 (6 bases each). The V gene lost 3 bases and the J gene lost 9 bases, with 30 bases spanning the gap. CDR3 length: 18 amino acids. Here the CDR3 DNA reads TGTGCCAGCAGTTTTGGAAGATCAACGAGGGGGGCTACTACGGGGCAGTACTTC. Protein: CASSFGRSTRGATTGQYF.

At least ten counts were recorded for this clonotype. The CDR3 spells CASSQGTSGVMKYF. The CDR3 DNA sequence: TGTGCCAGCAGCCAGGGGACTAGCGGCGTGATGAAGTACTTC. The V and J genes are TRBV13 and TRBJ2-7; TRBD2 matches 11 bases. The CDR3 consists of 14 residues. CDR1 is PRHDT and CDR2 is FYEKMQ in the germline V gene (reference sequence). Germline trimming cut 5 bases from V and 11 bases from J; bases unmatched to any gene: 11.